What follows describes a single T cell receptor (beta chain). Its antigen is still unknown. The source of the sample is a study of CD4+ T cells in melanoma. Study-level results: CD8+ T cell, macrophage and B cell function reportedly correlated with neoantigen-specific CD4+ T cells. Reportedly, melanoma neoantigen-specific CD4+ T cells showed varied differentiation states.

TCRdb's table, derived via immunoSEQ multiplex PCR, lists solely in-frame clones and lacks some. The profile shows 15,000 or so clones, 60% to 80% of them singletons. This CDR3 has 16 amino acids. From germline, CDR1 is MNHNS and CDR2 SASEGT. Germline trimming cut 2 bases from V and 6 bases from J; bases unmatched to any gene: 7. The receptor comes from a human donor with melanoma. The rearrangement uses TRBV6-1 and TRBJ2-1, with 10 bases aligning to TRBD2. Sequencing used cells from a culture (not recorded whether cultured in vitro). CDR3 amino acids: CASSELWASGGNEQFF. In DNA, the CDR3 is TGTGCCAGCAGTGAATTGTGGGCTAGCGGGGGCAATGAGCAGTTCTTC.